The source of this T cell receptor (beta chain) is a study of spatial heterogeneity in lung cancer. General study points: Relative to follow-up, resection was when ubiquitous expanded tumor TCRs appeared more in blood.

Ten or more counts support this clonotype. Its specificity is unknown. A unique molecular identifier was attached to every TCR cDNA molecule. TCRdb called the 5' RACE reads again in MiXCR, with one record for every CDR3 protein. The data hold about 45,000 distinct CDR3 sequences, with roughly an eighth observed a single time. The V gene end was trimmed by 5 bases and the J gene end by 2 bases; junction bases not matched to a gene: 5. CDR1 is MDHEN, CDR2 SYDVKM, per germline. The CDR3 is 14 residues long. Time point described: sample taken at primary tumor resection. Donors were some 72 untreated early-stage non-small cell lung cancer patients. Tumor, nontumor lung or frozen PBMC supplied whole RNA that was sequenced unsorted.

The origin of this receptor is a male donor with early-stage non-small cell lung cancer. Source: PBMCs, taken at surgery. V usage is TRBV28 and J usage is TRBJ1-1, with TRBD1 identical over 7 bases. The CDR3 spells CASSVTGTNTEAFF. Here the CDR3 DNA reads TGTGCCAGCAGTGTGACAGGGACCAACACTGAAGCTTTCTTT.